The present TCR beta chain was sequenced within a study of blood T cell repertoires in COVID-19. On the study more broadly: The analysed material was cDNA or gDNA that came from T cells, B-cell-depleted T cells, or PBMCs.

In the source study's methods: For nucleated cells, counts were estimated from reference gene primer amplification. Only in-frame clones appear in the TCRdb table, and some are missing; sequencing was by immunoSEQ multiplex PCR. V and J calls plus clone size are reproduced from that table; the DNA served to infer D and trimming. The sample lists about 170,000 clones; roughly 81% were seen once. Seattle's enrolled individuals joined amid active infection and were then monitored longitudinally. The sample comprised peripheral blood. The receptor was derived from a woman older than 75 with COVID-19, enrolled during active disease.

The CDR3 DNA follows: TGTGCCAGCAGCTGGACAGGGGAGGGTGAGCAGTTCTTC. It yields the protein CASSWTGEGEQFF. This chain links TRBV7-2 with TRBJ2-1, with 9 bases lining up with TRBD1. The trim removed 4 bases at V and 9 bases at J, leaving 4 bases unmatched. Germline lookup yields CDR1 SGHTA and CDR2 FQGNSA. The CDR3 is 13 amino acids.